The rows below give T cell receptor beta chains drawn from one sample of a study of blood T cells in healthy people across ages. TCRdb used MiXCR to reprocess the 5' RACE reads, holding one entry per CDR3 protein. The table lists about 970,000 distinct CDR3 sequences, roughly 47% of them singletons. The sample comprised blood. These receptors were collected from a woman aged 60-70 years in good health. Each CDR3 is given with its conserved first and last residue. D genes are given only for firm matches. Not every row has a clone size; where given, it reads once, few, many or a size class.

CDR3nt	CDR3aa	v_gene	abundance	j_gene	d_gene
TGTGCCACTAGCCAGGCCTACAATGAGCAGTTCTTC	CATSQAYNEQFF	TRBV24-1	-	TRBJ2-1	-
TGTGCCAGCAGCTACCCGGCGGGAGTTTGGGAGACCCAGTACTTC	CASSYPAGVWETQYF	TRBV7-9	-	TRBJ2-5	TRBD2
TGCAGCGCCGCACCGACGGGCACAGATACGCAGTATTTT	CSAAPTGTDTQYF	TRBV29-1	few	TRBJ2-3	-
TGTGCCAGCAGCTTAAGTCGGGGGCTCGAGACCCAGTACTTC	CASSLSRGLETQYF	TRBV11-2	-	TRBJ2-5	-
TGTCCACTTAGGTGTGAGGCCGGTGAAGAGACCCAGTACTTC	CPLRCEAGEETQYF	TRBV21-1	-	TRBJ2-5	-
TGTGCCAGCAGCCCCAGGCCCCGGACAGGGTCATCCGGTGAGCAGTTCTTC	CASSPRPRTGSSGEQFF	TRBV3-1	-	TRBJ2-1	TRBD1
TGTGCCAGCAGCTTAGGACAGGGGATTCGCAATCAGCCCCAGCATTTT	CASSLGQGIRNQPQHF	TRBV7-2	few	TRBJ1-5	TRBD1
TGCAGTGCTAGAGCCCCTGGTGGCGGGACAGACGAGCAGTACTTC	CSARAPGGGTDEQYF	TRBV20-1	-	TRBJ2-7	-
TGTGCCAGCAGTAATATAAATGAGCAGTTCTTC	CASSNINEQFF	TRBV2	few	TRBJ2-1	-
TGTGCCAGCAGCGAGGGGGGAAGGGGCTACACCTTC	CASSEGGRGYTF	TRBV28	few	TRBJ1-2	-